One T cell receptor (beta chain) is described in this entry. The germline gives CDR1 LNHNV, CDR2 YYDKDF (reference sequence). V was shortened by 3 bases and J by 5 bases, with 7 bases between the two germline ends. The CDR3 is 12 residues long. Random hexamers were used to reverse transcribe the RNA input (roughly 0.5 to 1 ug). The authors amplified TCR beta CDR3 across 54 Vbeta and 13 Jbeta using immunoSEQ multiplex PCR. TCRdb re-called the immunoSEQ multiplex PCR reads through MiXCR, storing one row per CDR3 protein. The data hold 150,000 to 200,000 distinct CDR3 sequences, with more than 90% observed a single time. The data were obtained in a study of CD8 T cells in Susac syndrome. The study used healthy donors as controls matched for age and sex.

This sequence joins TRBV15 and TRBJ2-5; no reliable D call. Source material: CD4+ T cells from PBMCs. This TCR was sampled from a human donor in good health. CDR3 coding DNA: TGTGCCACCAGCAGTCAGGCTGAGACCCAGTACTTC. Translated, it gives CATSSQAETQYF.